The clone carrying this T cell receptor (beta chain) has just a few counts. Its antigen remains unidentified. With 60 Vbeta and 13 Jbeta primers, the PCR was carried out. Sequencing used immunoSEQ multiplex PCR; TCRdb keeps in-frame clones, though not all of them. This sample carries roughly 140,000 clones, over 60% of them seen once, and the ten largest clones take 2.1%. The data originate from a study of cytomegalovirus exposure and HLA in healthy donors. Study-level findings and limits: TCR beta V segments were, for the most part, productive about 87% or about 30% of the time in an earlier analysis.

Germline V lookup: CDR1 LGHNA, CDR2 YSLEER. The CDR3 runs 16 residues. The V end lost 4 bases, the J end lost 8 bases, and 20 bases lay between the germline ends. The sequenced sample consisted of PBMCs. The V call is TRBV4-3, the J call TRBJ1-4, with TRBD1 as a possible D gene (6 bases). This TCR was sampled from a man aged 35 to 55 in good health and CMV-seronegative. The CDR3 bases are TGCGCCAGCAGCCTAAGACCGGACAGACATACAGAAAAACTGTTTTTT. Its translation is CASSLRPDRHTEKLFF.